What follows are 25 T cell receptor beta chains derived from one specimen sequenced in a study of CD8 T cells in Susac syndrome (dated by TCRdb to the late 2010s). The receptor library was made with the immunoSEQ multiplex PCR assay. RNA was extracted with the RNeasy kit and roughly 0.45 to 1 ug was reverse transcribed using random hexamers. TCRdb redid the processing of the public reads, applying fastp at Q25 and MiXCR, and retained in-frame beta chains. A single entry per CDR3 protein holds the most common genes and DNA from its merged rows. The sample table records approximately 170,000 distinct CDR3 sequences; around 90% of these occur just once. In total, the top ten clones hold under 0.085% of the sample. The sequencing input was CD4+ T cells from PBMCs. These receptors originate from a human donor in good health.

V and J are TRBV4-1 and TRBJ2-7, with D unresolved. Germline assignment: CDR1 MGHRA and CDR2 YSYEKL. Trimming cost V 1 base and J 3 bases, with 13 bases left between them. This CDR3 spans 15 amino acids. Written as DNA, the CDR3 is TGCGCCAGCAGCCAAGCGGCAAGCGTTGACTACGAGCAGTACTTC. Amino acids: CASSQAASVDYEQYF.

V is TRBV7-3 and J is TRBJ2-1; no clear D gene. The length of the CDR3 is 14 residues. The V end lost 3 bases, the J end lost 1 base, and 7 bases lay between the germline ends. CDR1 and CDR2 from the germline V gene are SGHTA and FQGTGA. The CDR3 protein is CASSFYGSYNEQFF. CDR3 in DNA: TGTGCCAGCAGCTTTTACGGTTCCTACAATGAGCAGTTCTTC.

The CDR3 loop is CASRAGGLNTEAFF. In DNA form, the CDR3 reads TGTGCCAGCAGAGCAGGGGGCCTAAACACTGAAGCTTTCTTT. V gene TRBV6-5 combines with J gene TRBJ1-1, with 8 bases matching TRBD1. This CDR3 has 14 amino acids. With V trimmed by 6 bases and J by 2 bases, 5 bases remained unmatched. The germline V gene has CDR1 MNHEY and CDR2 SVGAGI.

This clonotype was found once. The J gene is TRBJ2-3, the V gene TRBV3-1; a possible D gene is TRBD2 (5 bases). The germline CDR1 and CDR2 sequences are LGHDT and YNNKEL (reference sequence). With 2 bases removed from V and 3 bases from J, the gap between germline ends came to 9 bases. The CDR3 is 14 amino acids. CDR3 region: CASSQTDWTDTQYF. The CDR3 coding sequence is TGTGCCAGCAGCCAAACGGACTGGACAGATACGCAGTATTTT.

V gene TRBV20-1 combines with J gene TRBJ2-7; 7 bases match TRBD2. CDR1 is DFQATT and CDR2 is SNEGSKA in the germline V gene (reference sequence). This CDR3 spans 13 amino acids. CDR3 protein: CRTCGGCTYEQYF. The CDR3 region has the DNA TGCAGGACCTGCGGGGGATGTACCTACGAGCAGTACTTC.

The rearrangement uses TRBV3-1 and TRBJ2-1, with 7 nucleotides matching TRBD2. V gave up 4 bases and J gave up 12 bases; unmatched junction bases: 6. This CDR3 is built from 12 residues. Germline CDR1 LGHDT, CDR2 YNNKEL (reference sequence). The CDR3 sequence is CASSPTGRGQFF. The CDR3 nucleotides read TGTGCCAGCAGCCCAACGGGGAGGGGGCAGTTCTTC.

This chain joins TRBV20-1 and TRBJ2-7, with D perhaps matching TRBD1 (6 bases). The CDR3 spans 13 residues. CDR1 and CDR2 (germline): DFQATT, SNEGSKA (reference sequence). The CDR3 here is CSALGHPEEEQYF. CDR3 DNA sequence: TGCAGCGCCCTGGGACACCCAGAGGAGGAGCAGTACTTC.

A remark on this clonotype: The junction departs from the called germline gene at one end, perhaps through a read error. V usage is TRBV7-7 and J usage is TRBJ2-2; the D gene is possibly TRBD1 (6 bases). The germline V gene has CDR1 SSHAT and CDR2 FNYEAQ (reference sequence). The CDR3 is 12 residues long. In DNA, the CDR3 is TGTGCTAGCAGCTTAGCTGGGGGCGAGCTGTTTTTT. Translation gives CASSLAGGELFF.

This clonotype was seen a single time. Written as DNA, the CDR3 is TGTGCCAGCAGTCCCGAACAGGGTTGGTCACCCCTCCACTTT. It yields the protein CASSPEQGWSPLHF. The chain combines TRBV6-5 with TRBJ1-6; D might be TRBD1 (6 bases). V gave up 5 bases and J gave up 10 bases, with 15 bases separating them. Germline CDR1 is MNHEY and CDR2 is SVGAGI. The CDR3 is 14 residues long.

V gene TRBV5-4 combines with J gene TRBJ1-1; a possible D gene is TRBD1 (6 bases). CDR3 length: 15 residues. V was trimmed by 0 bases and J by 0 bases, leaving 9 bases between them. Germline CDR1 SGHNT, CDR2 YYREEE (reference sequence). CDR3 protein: CASSLARGLNTEAFF. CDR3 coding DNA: TGTGCCAGCAGCTTGGCCAGGGGATTGAACACTGAAGCTTTCTTT.

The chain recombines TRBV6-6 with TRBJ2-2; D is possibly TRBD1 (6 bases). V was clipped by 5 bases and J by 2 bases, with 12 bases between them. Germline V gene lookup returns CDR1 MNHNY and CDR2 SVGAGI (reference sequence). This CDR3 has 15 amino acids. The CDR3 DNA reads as TGTGCCAGCAGTCCCACAGGGCCCAACACCGGGGAGCTGTTTTTT. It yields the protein CASSPTGPNTGELFF.

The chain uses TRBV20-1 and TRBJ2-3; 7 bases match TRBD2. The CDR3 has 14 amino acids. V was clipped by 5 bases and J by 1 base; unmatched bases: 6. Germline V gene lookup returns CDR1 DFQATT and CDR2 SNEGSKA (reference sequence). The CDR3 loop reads CSAPPSGGTDTQYF. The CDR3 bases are TGCAGTGCTCCCCCCAGCGGGGGCACAGATACGCAGTATTTT.

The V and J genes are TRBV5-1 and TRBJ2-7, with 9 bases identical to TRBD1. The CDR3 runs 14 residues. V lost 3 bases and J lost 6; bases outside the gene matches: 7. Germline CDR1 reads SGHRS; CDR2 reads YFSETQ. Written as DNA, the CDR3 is TGCGCCAGCAGCTCCGGGACAGGGCTATTCGAGCAGTACTTC. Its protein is CASSSGTGLFEQYF.

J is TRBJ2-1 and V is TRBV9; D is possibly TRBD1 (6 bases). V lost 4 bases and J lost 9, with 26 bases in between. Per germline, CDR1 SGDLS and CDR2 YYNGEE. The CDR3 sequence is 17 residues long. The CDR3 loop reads CASSPSTGTRVRGEQFF. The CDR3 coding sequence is TGTGCCAGCAGCCCATCAACGGGGACACGAGTCAGGGGTGAGCAGTTCTTC.

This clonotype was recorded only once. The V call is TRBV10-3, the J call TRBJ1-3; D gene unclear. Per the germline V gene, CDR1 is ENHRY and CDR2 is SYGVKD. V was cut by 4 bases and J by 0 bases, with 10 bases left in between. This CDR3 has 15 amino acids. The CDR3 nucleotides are TGTGCCATCAGTGGAGGACCGAACTCTGGAAACACCATATATTTT. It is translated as CAISGGPNSGNTIYF.

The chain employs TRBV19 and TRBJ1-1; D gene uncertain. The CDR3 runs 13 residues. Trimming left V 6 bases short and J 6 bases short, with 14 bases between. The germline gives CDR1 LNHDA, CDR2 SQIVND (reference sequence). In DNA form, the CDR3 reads TGTGCCAGTAGACAACTGGATGGGGCTGAAGCTTTCTTT. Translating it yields CASRQLDGAEAFF.

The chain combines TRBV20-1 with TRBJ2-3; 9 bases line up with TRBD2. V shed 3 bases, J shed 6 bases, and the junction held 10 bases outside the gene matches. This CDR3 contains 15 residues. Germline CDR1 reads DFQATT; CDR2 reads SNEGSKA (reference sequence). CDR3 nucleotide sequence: TGCAGTGCTAGTCTCACGGCGGGGGGGCGGGATACGCAGTATTTT. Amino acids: CSASLTAGGRDTQYF.

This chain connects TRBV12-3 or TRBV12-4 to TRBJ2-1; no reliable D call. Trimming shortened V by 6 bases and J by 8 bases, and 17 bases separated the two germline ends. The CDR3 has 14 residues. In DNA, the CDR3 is TGTGCCAGCAGCTTATCGACATCTCCCTATGAGCAGTTCTTC. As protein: CASSLSTSPYEQFF.

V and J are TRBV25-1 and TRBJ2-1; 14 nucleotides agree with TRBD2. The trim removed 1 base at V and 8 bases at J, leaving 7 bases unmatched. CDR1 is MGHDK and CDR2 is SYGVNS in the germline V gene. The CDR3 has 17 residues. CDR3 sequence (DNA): TGTGCCAGCAGTGAATTAGGGACTAGCGGGAGATTGGATGAGCAGTTCTTC. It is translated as CASSELGTSGRLDEQFF.

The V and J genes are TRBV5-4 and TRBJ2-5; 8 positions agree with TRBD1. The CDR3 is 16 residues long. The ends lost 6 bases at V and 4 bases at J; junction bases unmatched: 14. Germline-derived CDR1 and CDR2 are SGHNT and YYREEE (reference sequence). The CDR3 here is CASNSLQGGPPETQYF. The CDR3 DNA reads TGTGCCAGCAACTCTTTACAGGGGGGCCCTCCAGAGACCCAGTACTTC.

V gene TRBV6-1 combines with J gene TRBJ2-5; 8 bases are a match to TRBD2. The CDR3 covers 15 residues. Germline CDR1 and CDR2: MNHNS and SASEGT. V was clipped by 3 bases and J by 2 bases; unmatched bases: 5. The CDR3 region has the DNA TGTGCCAGCAGTGAGCGAGCGGGGGAGCAAGAGACCCAGTACTTC. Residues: CASSERAGEQETQYF.

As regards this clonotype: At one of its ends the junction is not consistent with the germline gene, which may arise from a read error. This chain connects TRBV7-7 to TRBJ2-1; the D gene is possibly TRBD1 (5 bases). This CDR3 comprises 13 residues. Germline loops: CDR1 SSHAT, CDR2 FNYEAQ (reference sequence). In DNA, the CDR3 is TGTGCTAGCAGCTTAGATACAGGAGCGGAGCAGTTCTTC. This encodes CASSLDTGAEQFF.

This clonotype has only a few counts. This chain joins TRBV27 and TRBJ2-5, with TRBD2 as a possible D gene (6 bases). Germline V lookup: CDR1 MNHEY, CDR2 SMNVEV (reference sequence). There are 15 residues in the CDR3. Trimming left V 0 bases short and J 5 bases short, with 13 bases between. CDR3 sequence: CASSLSYAEGETQYF. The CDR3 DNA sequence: TGTGCCAGCAGTTTATCATACGCGGAGGGGGAGACCCAGTACTTC.

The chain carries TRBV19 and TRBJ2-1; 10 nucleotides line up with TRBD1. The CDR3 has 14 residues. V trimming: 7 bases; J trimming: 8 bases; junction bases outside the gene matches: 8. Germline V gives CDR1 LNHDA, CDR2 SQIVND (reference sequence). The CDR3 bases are TGTGCCAGTATAGGGGACAGGGGATCGTATGAGCAGTTCTTC. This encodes CASIGDRGSYEQFF.

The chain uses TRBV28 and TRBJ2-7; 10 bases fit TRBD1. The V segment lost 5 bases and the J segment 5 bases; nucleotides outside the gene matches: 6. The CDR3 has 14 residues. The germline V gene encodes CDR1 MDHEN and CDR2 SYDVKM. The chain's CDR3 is CASSEGTGADEQYF. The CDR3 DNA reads TGTGCCAGCAGTGAGGGGACAGGGGCCGACGAGCAGTACTTC.